A single sample gave rise to the 31 T cell receptor beta chains below, sequenced in a study of T-cell reconstitution after alpha-beta-depleted transplantation in children (dated by TCRdb to about 2016). The treatment or condition label, as the study defines it: allogeneic hematopoietic cell transplantation with graft depleted of TCRalphabeta T cells and CD19 B cells. No antigen has been assigned to these receptors. Library method: PCR. The sample was run on an Illumina HiSeq 2500. TCR libraries were prepared with molecular barcoding, using unique molecular identifiers to normalize TCRbeta repertoire quantification. Starting from the raw public reads, TCRdb applied fastp trimming at Q25, assembled clones with MiXCR and retained in-frame beta chains. For every CDR3 protein sequence, its rows merge into one entry that carries the most common genes and DNA. The sample table shows 250,000 to 300,000 distinct CDR3 sequences, and less than 9.5% are seen once. The ten largest clones take up about 9.1% of the sample.

Summary of the overall study and its limitations: Hyperexpanded clone frequencies declined over subsequent months; after one year, T-cell counts and TCRbeta diversity were mostly attributed to newly produced T cells.

This sample comprised peripheral blood, obtained 360 days after TCRalphabeta/CD19-depleted stem cell transplant. These receptors were collected from a female patient younger than 10 who had a stem cell transplant for Fanconi anemia, so the T cells may come from the graft donor.

The chain links TRBV7-9 to TRBJ1-6; D is perhaps TRBD1 (5 bases). Trimming pared 4 bases from V and 9 bases from J, leaving 13 bases between. CDR3 length equals 14 residues. Germline V CDR1 and CDR2: SEHNR, FQNEAQ (reference sequence). The CDR3 sequence is CASSSRDGLSPLHF. Here the CDR3 DNA reads TGTGCCAGCAGCTCCCGGGACGGTCTTTCACCCCTCCACTTT.

Many counts were recorded for this clonotype. J is TRBJ2-2 and V is TRBV3-1; possibly TRBD2 for D (6 bases). The CDR3 is made up of 15 amino acids. The germline CDR1 and CDR2 sequences are LGHDT and YNNKEL (reference sequence). V lost 6 bases and J lost 5, with 16 bases in between. CDR3 in amino acids: CASRMTRGGTGELFF. As DNA, the CDR3 is TGTGCCAGCAGGATGACACGGGGAGGAACCGGGGAGCTGTTTTTT.

The V and J genes are TRBV7-8 and TRBJ2-7, with D perhaps matching TRBD1 (6 bases). In germline, CDR1 is SGHVS, CDR2 FQNEAQ. The CDR3 has 15 amino acids. Trimming shortened V by 5 bases and J by 2 bases, and 16 bases separated the two germline ends. In nucleotides, the CDR3 is TGTGCCAGCAGCCCCCACAGGGTACCACCCTACGAGCAGTACTTC. This translates into CASSPHRVPPYEQYF.

At least ten counts were recorded for this clonotype. The V and J genes are TRBV21-1 and TRBJ2-3; the D call in the table, TRBD2, was not verified against the DNA. TRBV21-1 is a pseudogene. This CDR3 has 17 residues. CDR3 protein: CASSAHTTSGDTDTQYF. The CDR3 DNA reads TGTGCCAGCAGCGCCCACACAACTAGCGGGGACACAGATACGCAGTATTTT.

This clonotype has a handful of counts. This chain joins TRBV2 and TRBJ2-7; 7 bases map to TRBD2. J gave up 5 bases and V 7 bases, and 14 bases lay outside the gene matches. The CDR3 covers 15 residues. Germline V lookup: CDR1 SNHLY, CDR2 FYNNEI. In DNA, the CDR3 is TGTGCCAGCAAGACGGGGGGACCTCCTGACCACGAGCAGTACTTC. This encodes CASKTGGPPDHEQYF.

There are many counts of this clonotype. The V and J genes are TRBV5-1 and TRBJ2-5; D gene uncertain. The CDR3 has 13 amino acids. The germline gives CDR1 SGHRS, CDR2 YFSETQ. V was shortened by 1 base and J by 1 base, with 5 bases between the two germline ends. CDR3 sequence: CASSLFAQETQYF. CDR3 in DNA: TGCGCCAGCAGCTTGTTCGCCCAAGAGACCCAGTACTTC.

This clonotype was seen more than once but under ten times. The chain recombines TRBV18 with TRBJ2-3; D gene ambiguous. The CDR3 contains 14 residues. In germline, CDR1 is KGHSH, CDR2 LQKENI. The germline V and J ends were trimmed by 3 bases and 3 bases, with 10 bases remaining between them. CDR3 region: CASSPSWLTDTQYF. The CDR3 coding sequence is TGTGCCAGCTCACCTTCGTGGTTGACAGATACGCAGTATTTT.

This clonotype was detected many times. The gene calls are TRBV20-1 and TRBJ1-5, with D perhaps TRBD1 (6 bases). Germline-derived CDR1 and CDR2 are DFQATT and SNEGSKA (reference sequence). Trimming took off 3 bases at V and 5 bases at J, with 14 bases between the two ends. CDR3 length: 14 amino acids. The CDR3 spells CSASLRGSYQPQHF. CDR3 DNA: TGCAGTGCTAGCCTCAGGGGATCTTATCAGCCCCAGCATTTT.

The chain is built from TRBV4-2 and TRBJ2-3; TRBD2 matches 8 bases. CDR3 size: 17 residues. The V and J ends lost 0 bases and 1 base, in that order; junction bases with no gene match: 6. CDR1 is LGHNA and CDR2 is YNFKEQ in the germline V gene. DNA of the CDR3: TGTGCCAGCAGCCAAGAAGCCGTCGGGGGGGGCACAGATACGCAGTATTTT. Translation: CASSQEAVGGGTDTQYF.

This clonotype was observed many times. The chain employs TRBV10-3 and TRBJ2-7; 13 nucleotides line up with TRBD2. CDR1 is ENHRY, CDR2 SYGVKD, per germline. This CDR3 contains 15 residues. V lost 3 bases, J lost 2 bases, and 1 base stayed unmatched. This CDR3 reads CAISEGLAGAYEQYF. The CDR3, as DNA: TGTGCCATCAGTGAAGGACTAGCGGGGGCCTACGAGCAGTACTTC.

This clonotype was counted many times. The chain carries TRBV6-6 and TRBJ2-1; D perhaps matches TRBD2 (6 bases). V lost 5 bases, J lost 9 bases, and 11 bases lay in between. Per the germline V gene, CDR1 is MNHNY and CDR2 is SVGAGI (reference sequence). CDR3 length: 12 residues. Here the CDR3 reads CASSREVGEQFF. The CDR3 coding sequence is TGTGCCAGCAGTAGGGAGGTAGGTGAGCAGTTCTTC.

This clonotype was seen more than once but under ten times. The chain links TRBV28 to TRBJ1-5, with D uncertain. This CDR3 comprises 14 residues. V was pared by 3 bases and J by 5 bases, with 11 bases between. Germline CDR1 is MDHEN and CDR2 is SYDVKM. The CDR3, as DNA: TGTGCCAGCAGTTTTAGAGAGACCGATCAGCCCCAGCATTTT. Translation: CASSFRETDQPQHF.

This clonotype was detected many times. The chain recombines TRBV5-1 with TRBJ2-2, with unresolved D. The CDR3 sequence is 13 residues long. In germline, CDR1 is SGHRS, CDR2 YFSETQ. V was trimmed by 1 base and J by 4 bases, leaving 5 bases between them. The CDR3 coding sequence is TGCGCCAGCAGCTTGCCTGGCACCGGGGAGCTGTTTTTT. It is translated as CASSLPGTGELFF.

In this sample, this clonotype turned up many times. The DNA for the CDR3 is TGCAGTGCTAGAGGTTTGGACACCGGGGAGCTGTTTTTT. Amino acid sequence: CSARGLDTGELFF. This chain links TRBV20-1 with TRBJ2-2; D remains unclear. The CDR3 runs to 13 residues. CDR1 and CDR2 (germline): DFQATT, SNEGSKA (reference sequence). The V end was cut by 1 base, the J end by 3 bases, with 6 bases between.

There are many counts of this clonotype. The CDR3 coding sequence is TGTGCCAGCAGAGACCACAGGGGATTAGGAACCGGGGAGCTGTTTTTT. Amino acid sequence: CASRDHRGLGTGELFF. V gene TRBV27 combines with J gene TRBJ2-2; 7 nucleotides match TRBD1. The CDR3 covers 16 residues. Germline trimming cut 6 bases from V and 5 bases from J; bases unmatched to any gene: 12. Germline assignment: CDR1 MNHEY and CDR2 SMNVEV (reference sequence).

The J gene is TRBJ1-2, the V gene TRBV28; 10 nucleotides align to TRBD1. The germline CDR1 and CDR2 sequences are MDHEN and SYDVKM. V lost 7 bases to trimming and J lost 4 bases; unmatched junction nucleotides: 15. The CDR3 loop spans 17 amino acids. The CDR3 reads CASTQGGQGIPGYGYTF. For the CDR3, the DNA is TGTGCCAGCACCCAGGGGGGACAGGGGATCCCAGGCTATGGCTACACCTTC.

In its sample, this clonotype was seen many times. The V call is TRBV7-2, the J call TRBJ2-7, with a possible D match to TRBD2 (5 bases). The germline CDR1 and CDR2 sequences are SGHTA and FQGNSA. The germline V and J ends were trimmed by 1 base and 3 bases, with 19 bases remaining between them. The CDR3 runs 17 residues. The CDR3 here is CASSLVGGSTYYYEQYF. CDR3 coding DNA: TGTGCCAGCAGCTTAGTTGGAGGCTCAACGTATTACTACGAGCAGTACTTC.

This chain joins TRBV20-1 and TRBJ1-2; D call uncertain. Germline CDR1 reads DFQATT; CDR2 reads SNEGSKA (reference sequence). V was trimmed by 2 bases and J by 0 bases, leaving 4 bases between them. This CDR3 is 12 amino acids long. This CDR3 reads CSARLANYGYTF. The CDR3, as DNA: TGCAGTGCTAGATTAGCTAACTATGGCTACACCTTC.

This clonotype was found many times. The CDR3 sequence: CATVDRDRRNQETQYF. The CDR3 nucleotides read TGTGCCACCGTGGACAGGGACAGAAGAAACCAAGAGACCCAGTACTTC. The rearrangement joins TRBV10-3 to TRBJ2-5, with 8 positions matching TRBD1. The CDR3 is 16 amino acids. CDR1 is ENHRY and CDR2 is SYGVKD in the germline V gene. V dropped 10 bases and J dropped 0; count of bases not matched to a gene: 13.

This clonotype was counted at least ten times. The gene calls are TRBV20-1 and TRBJ1-1; 9 bases are shared with TRBD1. The CDR3 length is 13 residues. V was pared by 6 bases and J by 3 bases, with 5 bases of the junction left unmatched. Germline V gives CDR1 DFQATT, CDR2 SNEGSKA (reference sequence). The CDR3 protein is CSARTGADTEAFF. The CDR3 region has the DNA TGCAGTGCCCGGACAGGGGCAGACACTGAAGCTTTCTTT.

There are many counts of this clonotype. This chain links TRBV6-5 with TRBJ2-2, with 10 positions matching TRBD1. V shed 1 base and J 4 bases; nucleotides not matched to a gene: 9. This CDR3 has 18 residues. Germline loops: CDR1 MNHEY, CDR2 SVGAGI. The CDR3 sequence: CASSYWLGTGVSTGELFF. CDR3 coding DNA: TGTGCCAGCAGTTACTGGCTCGGGACAGGGGTTTCCACCGGGGAGCTGTTTTTT.

This clonotype occurred a few times. The V and J genes are TRBV20-1 and TRBJ1-1, with D unresolved. From germline, CDR1 is DFQATT and CDR2 SNEGSKA (reference sequence). The CDR3 totals 13 residues. Between the trimmed V and J ends, which lost 4 bases and 1 base, there was a span of 10 bases. The CDR3: CSAIRGRNTEAFF. DNA for the CDR3: TGCAGTGCTATCCGGGGAAGGAACACTGAAGCTTTCTTT.

This clonotype occurred many times. The gene calls are TRBV27 and TRBJ2-7; 8 positions match TRBD1. Losses at the gene ends were 7 bases for V and 2 bases for J; bases not matched to a gene: 10. The germline V gene encodes CDR1 MNHEY and CDR2 SMNVEV (reference sequence). CDR3 length: 15 residues. CDR3 residues: CASILNGQGPYEQYF. The CDR3 DNA is TGTGCCAGCATTTTGAACGGACAGGGCCCCTACGAGCAGTACTTC.

This clonotype was detected many times. Compared with germline, one end of the junction differs, possibly owing to a read error. This rearrangement joins TRBV5-1 to TRBJ2-3, with TRBD1 matching over 7 bases. The CDR3 is made up of 17 amino acids. The germline V gene encodes CDR1 SGHRS and CDR2 YFSETQ. In DNA form, the CDR3 reads TGCGCCAGCACCTTGAACCGGGACAGCACATACACAGATACGCAGTATTTT. This codes for CASTLNRDSTYTDTQYF.

This clonotype has a count of ten or more. This chain links TRBV28 with TRBJ1-6, with D uncertain. V lost 3 bases and J 8 bases, leaving 14 bases between the germline ends. Germline CDR1 and CDR2: MDHEN and SYDVKM. This CDR3 is 15 amino acids long. CDR3 sequence reads: CASSFPGRHYSPLHF. Here the CDR3 DNA reads TGTGCCAGCAGTTTCCCCGGACGGCATTATTCACCCCTCCACTTT.

The sample holds many counts of this clonotype. The J gene is TRBJ1-5, the V gene TRBV7-2; D call uncertain. V shed 4 bases and J shed 5 bases, with 12 bases lying between them. The germline gives CDR1 SGHTA, CDR2 FQGNSA. CDR3 size: 14 residues. CDR3 residues: CASSSVLNDQPQHF. The CDR3 DNA follows: TGTGCCAGCAGCTCCGTCCTTAACGATCAGCCCCAGCATTTT.

This clonotype was observed a few times. The rearrangement uses TRBV12-3 or TRBV12-4 and TRBJ1-2; 7 bases line up with TRBD1. There are 18 residues in the CDR3. V lost 6 bases, J lost 3 bases, and 19 bases stayed unmatched. CDR3 bases: TGTGCCAGCAGCCGGCCGGGACAGAGAAGAGGGTTGGACTATGGCTACACCTTC. This translates into CASSRPGQRRGLDYGYTF.

In its sample, this clonotype was seen a few times. The chain links TRBV6-2 or TRBV6-3 to TRBJ2-3; TRBD1 agrees at 12 bases. The length of the CDR3 is 19 residues. V was pared by 2 bases and J by 1 base, with 10 bases of the junction left unmatched. Germline CDR1 MNHEY, CDR2 SVGEGT. The CDR3 loop is CASSYRDRGPSGGTDTQYF. Here the CDR3 DNA reads TGTGCCAGCAGTTACCGGGACAGGGGGCCTAGCGGGGGCACAGATACGCAGTATTTT.

This clonotype was recorded many times. The chain has TRBV12-3 or TRBV12-4 and TRBJ1-5; D uncertain. The CDR3 contains 16 residues. V gave up 0 bases and J gave up 0 bases, with 9 bases separating them. The DNA of the CDR3 is TGTGCCAGCAGTTTAGCTGTATCGGATAGCAATCAGCCCCAGCATTTT. Translated, it gives CASSLAVSDSNQPQHF.

This clonotype was recorded at least ten times. The genes are TRBV6-1 and TRBJ1-2; 10 bases agree with TRBD1. Germline CDR1 MNHNS, CDR2 SASEGT. V shed 7 bases and J 4 bases; nucleotides not matched to a gene: 3. The CDR3 covers 13 residues. Here the CDR3 reads CASTGTGVYGYTF. The DNA of the CDR3 is TGTGCCAGCACCGGGACAGGGGTCTATGGCTACACCTTC.

There are many counts of this clonotype. J is TRBJ2-7 and V is TRBV20-1; 8 bases fit TRBD2. V gave up 6 bases and J gave up 6 bases; unmatched junction bases: 13. The CDR3 spans 14 residues. Looked up from germline, CDR1 is DFQATT and CDR2 is SNEGSKA (reference sequence). CDR3 in amino acids: CSARNSGTRGEQYV. The CDR3 DNA follows: TGCAGTGCGCGGAATTCCGGGACTAGAGGCGAGCAGTACGTC.